This TCR beta chain comes out of a study of T-cell reconstitution after alpha-beta-depleted transplantation in children. The CDR3 consists of 13 residues. The V gene lost 7 bases and the J gene lost 5 bases, with 12 bases spanning the gap. This clonotype has just one count. The antigen remains unidentified. A library of TCRbeta sequences, prepared with unique molecular identifiers, was generated. From the PCR reads, TCRdb called clonotypes with MiXCR, one entry per CDR3 protein. The table includes 600,000 or so distinct CDR3 sequences, under 25% detected once. Study-level findings and limits: In patients about two months after transplant, alpha-beta T cells reportedly arose from several hundred expanded graft clones. Day-60 TCRbeta diversity that was high in some patients was derived from surviving recipient T cells and thymic progenitors.

The gene calls are TRBV12-3 or TRBV12-4 and TRBJ2-1; D perhaps matches TRBD1 (6 bases). The sequencing here drew on PBMCs, mostly from graft donor cells, taken 360 days after TCRalphabeta/CD19-depleted stem cell transplant. The receptor's source is a boy younger than two who had a stem cell transplant for acute myeloid leukemia, so the T cells may come from the graft donor. The CDR3 DNA is TGTGCCAGCACCCCAGGGGTTCACAATGAGCAGTTCTTC. Its translation is CASTPGVHNEQFF.